Below are 17 T cell receptor beta chains sequenced from a single sample in a study of T cell responses to AZD1222 COVID-19 vaccine. Sequencing used immunoSEQ multiplex PCR; TCRdb keeps in-frame clones, though not all of them. Among 120,000 to 150,000 clones, just over 90% were seen once, and the ten largest hold 4.5% to 5.5%. Sequenced here: peripheral blood, sampled on day 0 of AZD1222 vaccination. Every receptor here comes from an adult in good health.

The rearrangement uses TRBV11-2 and TRBJ2-7; perhaps TRBD1 as D (6 bases). Looked up from germline, CDR1 is SGHAT and CDR2 is FQNNGV. V lost 5 bases and J 3 bases, leaving 14 bases between the germline ends. CDR3 length: 14 residues. The CDR3 is CASSITGPGYEQYF. The CDR3 DNA reads TGTGCCAGCAGCATAACAGGGCCGGGCTACGAGCAGTACTTC.

The gene calls are TRBV2 and TRBJ1-5; 7 nucleotides line up with TRBD1. This CDR3 is 16 amino acids long. Germline values: CDR1 SNHLY, CDR2 FYNNEI. V lost 6 bases, J lost 4 bases, and 12 bases stayed unmatched. In nucleotides, the CDR3 is TGTGCCAGCAGCACTACTCCGGGACAGCTTAATCAGCCCCAGCATTTT. It encodes CASSTTPGQLNQPQHF.

The chain joins TRBV7-3 to TRBJ2-6; unclear D gene. Germline-derived CDR1 and CDR2 are SGHTA and FQGTGA. With 5 bases removed from V and 4 bases from J, the gap between germline ends came to 27 bases. CDR3 length equals 20 residues. The DNA for the CDR3 is TGTGCCAGCAGCAATGTCACTGAGCCGGCGTCACAGTTGGGGGCCAACGTCCTGACTTTC. Translated: CASSNVTEPASQLGANVLTF.

The rearrangement links TRBV6-2 or TRBV6-3 to TRBJ1-5, with a possible D match to TRBD1 (5 bases). V lost 2 bases and J lost 4, with 21 bases in between. This CDR3 contains 18 residues. In germline, CDR1 is MNHEY, CDR2 SVGEGT. CDR3 residues: CASSYRGQVGSVNQPQHF. In DNA, the CDR3 is TGTGCCAGCAGTTACCGGGGCCAGGTCGGCTCTGTTAATCAGCCCCAGCATTTT.

The rearrangement links TRBV7-9 to TRBJ2-1; possibly TRBD2 for D (6 bases). The CDR3 length is 13 residues. V lost 7 bases and J 7 bases, leaving 14 bases between the germline ends. Germline V lookup: CDR1 SEHNR, CDR2 FQNEAQ (reference sequence). CDR3 sequence reads: CASTGDPTNEQFF. The CDR3 DNA sequence: TGTGCCAGCACGGGAGACCCAACGAATGAGCAGTTCTTC. Full variable domain (remainder filled in from reference TRBV7-9 and TRBJ2-1): DTGVSQNPRHKITKRGQNVTFRCDPISEHNRLYWYRQTLGQGPEFLTYFQNEAQLEKSRLLSDRFSAERPKGSFSTLEIQRTEQGDSAMYLCASTGDPTNEQFFGPGTRLTVL.

This clone was counted a single time. The chain joins TRBV6-2 or TRBV6-3 to TRBJ2-2; no definite D call. The germline V and J ends were trimmed by 6 bases and 7 bases, with 9 bases remaining between them. CDR1 MNHEY and CDR2 SVGEGT come from the germline V gene. The CDR3 has 12 residues. CDR3 sequence: CASSWMIGELFF. In nucleotides, the CDR3 is TGTGCCAGCAGCTGGATGATCGGGGAGCTGTTTTTT.

This rearrangement joins TRBV15 to TRBJ1-1, with no clear D. Germline V gives CDR1 LNHNV, CDR2 YYDKDF (reference sequence). This CDR3 spans 13 amino acids. The V and J ends lost 0 bases and 5 bases respectively, with 7 bases between them. The CDR3 reads CATSRDSGTEAFF. For the CDR3, the DNA is TGTGCCACCAGCAGAGATAGCGGAACTGAAGCTTTCTTT.

Turning to this clone: One junction end does not reproduce the germline sequence, and a read error may be involved. The V call is TRBV11-2, the J call TRBJ2-2, with 9 positions matching TRBD1. Germline lookup yields CDR1 SGHAT and CDR2 FQNNGV. This CDR3 contains 17 residues. The CDR3 is CASSLAPGTGKSGGLFF. The DNA of the CDR3 is TGTGCCAGCAGCTTAGCTCCCGGGACAGGGAAATCTGGGGGGCTGTTTTTT.

The chain has TRBV19 and TRBJ1-5; D not resolved. Germline CDR1 reads LNHDA; CDR2 reads SQIVND (reference sequence). This CDR3 is built from 15 residues. The V and J ends lost 3 bases and 1 base respectively, with 10 bases between them. The DNA for the CDR3 is TGTGCCAGTAGTATCGCAGGAACAAGCAATCAGCCCCAGCATTTT. It yields the protein CASSIAGTSNQPQHF.

The V and J genes are TRBV7-6 and TRBJ1-1; TRBD1 matches at 7 bases. In germline, CDR1 is SGHVS, CDR2 FNYEAQ. The CDR3 spans 17 residues. The J segment lost 7 bases and the V segment lost 3 bases, leaving 17 bases of the junction unmatched. The CDR3 DNA sequence: TGTGCCAGCAGCTTTCCCCGGGACAGCCTTCGACGGGGTGAAGCTTTCTTT. As protein: CASSFPRDSLRRGEAFF.

The CDR3 loop is CASSQHPSGGEETQYF. The CDR3 region has the DNA TGCGCCAGCAGCCAACATCCTAGCGGAGGAGAAGAGACCCAGTACTTC. The genes are TRBV4-1 and TRBJ2-5, with TRBD2 identical over 7 bases. This CDR3 has 16 amino acids. The V gene end was trimmed by 2 bases and the J gene end by 3 bases; junction bases not matched to a gene: 9. The germline V gene encodes CDR1 MGHRA and CDR2 YSYEKL.

The chain joins TRBV7-6 to TRBJ2-2; 7 bases are shared with TRBD2. V was pared by 1 base and J by 5 bases, with 7 bases of the junction left unmatched. This CDR3 spans 16 amino acids. Germline assignment: CDR1 SGHVS and CDR2 FNYEAQ. The CDR3 DNA follows: TGTGCCAGCAGCTTAGATCTGGGAGGGCTAACCGGGGAGCTGTTTTTT. Its translation is CASSLDLGGLTGELFF.

The chain employs TRBV5-1 and TRBJ2-2; TRBD1 is a possible D gene (6 bases). From germline, CDR1 is SGHRS and CDR2 YFSETQ. The CDR3 loop spans 15 amino acids. Trimming stripped 4 bases from V and 1 base from J, with 11 bases between. CDR3 region: CASSGTSQNTGELFF. CDR3 DNA: TGCGCCAGCAGCGGGACAAGCCAGAACACCGGGGAGCTGTTTTTT. Based on the CDR3 plus reference TRBV5-1 and TRBJ2-2, the full variable domain is KAGVTQTPRYLIKTRGQQVTLSCSPISGHRSVSWYQQTPGQGLQFLFEYFSETQRNKGNFPGRFSGRQFSNSRSEMNVSTLELGDSALYLCASSGTSQNTGELFFGEGSRLTVL.

V and J are TRBV2 and TRBJ2-4, with D maybe TRBD2 (7 bases). Germline lookup yields CDR1 SNHLY and CDR2 FYNNEI. This CDR3 region has 14 residues. Deletions cut 4 bases from V and 5 bases from J, with 12 bases between. Here the CDR3 reads CASSARGGQNIQYF. The CDR3 nucleotides read TGTGCCAGCAGTGCCAGGGGAGGGCAAAACATTCAGTACTTC.

The chain combines TRBV2 with TRBJ2-7; perhaps D is TRBD1 or TRBD2 (5 bases each). The germline CDR1 and CDR2 sequences are SNHLY and FYNNEI. This CDR3 is 13 amino acids long. The ends were cut back, 7 bases at V and 7 bases at J, with 17 bases in the middle. CDR3 loop: CASIGDPKGEQYF. The DNA of the CDR3 is TGTGCCAGCATTGGGGACCCGAAGGGGGAGCAGTACTTC.

The count of this clone is one. This chain connects TRBV4-1 to TRBJ1-6; 10 bases fit TRBD1. With V trimmed by 5 bases and J by 0 bases, 7 bases remained unmatched. From germline, CDR1 is MGHRA and CDR2 YSYEKL. The CDR3 runs 18 residues. CDR3 region: CASSEGQGRLSYNSPLHF. CDR3 nucleotides: TGCGCCAGCAGCGAGGGACAGGGGAGACTCTCCTATAATTCACCCCTCCACTTT.

The chain uses TRBV6-1 and TRBJ1-2; D is unclear. Germline CDR1 MNHNS, CDR2 SASEGT. V was pared by 2 bases and J by 4 bases, with 17 bases between. This CDR3 spans 16 amino acids. CDR3: CASSEYIARITYGYTF. The CDR3 DNA follows: TGTGCCAGCAGTGAATATATCGCAAGGATTACCTATGGCTACACCTTC.